This T cell receptor beta chain was found in a study of human T cells and chemical hapten exposure (dated by TCRdb to the early 2020s). Background for the entire study: For sensitization, 2% DPC in acetone was applied to a roughly 2 cm by roughly 2 cm area of upper inner arm skin. The patient cohort, mostly female, included alopecia areata with under or over 50% scalp involvement, alopecia totalis and alopecia universalis. Throughout the study period of 20 to 30 weeks, patients also received therapeutic DPC doses to the scalp every week. In alopecia patients, the study followed how the peripheral blood TCR repertoire changed in vivo over primary and secondary sensitization to diphenylcyclopropenone (DPC), a hapten. Patch testing was done on the upper back using Finn chambers containing 0.01% DPC, and results were scored after 6 days according to International Contact Dermatitis Research Group standards. Patient blood was sampled pre-sensitization (week 0) and at 2, 6 and about 24 weeks after DPC sensitization. For TCR sequencing, blood came from 25 to 35 alopecia patients at anywhere from one to four time points (pre-sensitization, 2, 6 and 24 weeks). Libraries were pooled for sequencing, and per-sample TCR yields varied mainly because of small differences in library volumes within the pool.

What the research found in general, with its limitations: Compared with pre-sensitization or healthy control sets, expanded TCRs formed significantly more large CDR3 similarity clusters, which is consistent with antigen-driven responses. Because all patients had alopecia, a presumed autoimmune disease, the immune response of the patients might differ from that of healthy individuals. After repeated subsampling, changes were observed in the strength of the expansion versus patch-test correlation and in the threshold at which the correlation became significant. The number of TCRs above 1 in 1000 frequency did not change with DPC sensitization; there was no evidence of global repertoire structure alterations. Patch test score correlated positively with the number of PT1 expanded TCRs, reaching significance at thresholds 8, 16 and 32 but not at 4.

CDR1 and CDR2 (SGDLS, YYNGEE) derive from the germline V gene. The CDR3 contains 14 residues, cysteine and phenylalanine counted. The only DNA kept is the CDR3, 42 bases in frame from the first base. Trimming takes 4 bases from V and 6 bases from J, and the germline ends sit 15 bases apart. To prepare the library, RACE was applied. Reads for this sample came from a NextSeq 500. Library preparation attached unique molecular identifiers to individual cDNA molecules for quantitative, reproducible TCR counting. For every blood RNA sample, sequencing covered both the TCR alpha and TCR beta chains. For the original study's pipeline: Samples had a median of roughly 100,000 TCRs, with a range from about 23,224 to 750,000. The Decombinator software suite was used to annotate V, J and CDR3 in the TCR reads. For the PS versus PT1 abundance plots, all samples were subsampled to the same number of TCRs (28,000). TCRs were defined as expanded if absent before sensitization and observed at least eight times at the 2-week time point. The public reads were reanalyzed by TCRdb: fastp trimming at Q25, MiXCR alignment, in-frame beta chains only. Each CDR3 protein appears once, grouped with its most common genes and DNA. Clone size and V and J calls follow TCRdb, not the original study. Counted in this sample were around 380,000 distinct CDR3 sequences; 4.8% of them appeared once. The ten largest clones capture about 2.2% of the sample.

The time point label corresponds to: patch test 1, 2 weeks after DPC sensitization. Sample treatment or condition, as interpreted from the label and publication: therapeutic diphenylcyclopropenone sensitization with weekly scalp DPC. At each patch-test visit, blood was drawn before the patch test was applied. Patients were considered eligible if aged 18 to 70, diagnosed with alopecia and deemed suitable for DPC therapy, and patients were excluded if pregnant. Total RNA was isolated from unfractionated whole blood collected in Tempus Blood RNA tubes. As concerns this clonotype: Its antigen remains undetermined. No quality values exist for individual bases; no much larger clone is one base distant.

This material consisted of whole blood, taken in connection with sensitization to the hapten diphenylcyclopropenone (DPC). The sequence links TRBV9 to TRBJ2-3; the D gene cannot be resolved reliably. This sequence originates from a woman aged 45 to 65 with alopecia areata. Some clones in this sample may be carry-over from other donors' samples. The DNA reads TGTGCCAGCAGCTTAAGGACCAGCGTGGATACGCAGTATTTT. This is translated as CASSLRTSVDTQYF.